The text below deals with one TCR beta chain. The antigen it recognizes is unknown. Nothing much larger sits one base from this clone, and base qualities are not available. To prepare the library, the immunoSEQ multiplex PCR assay was applied. A mixture of 60 forward primers for TCR Vbeta segments and 13 reverse primers for TCR Jbeta segments was used in the multiplex PCR. The CDR3 region of rearranged TCR beta genes was amplified from genomic DNA by a multiplex PCR assay. The Illumina HiSeq System was used to sequence the amplified TCR beta libraries as 87-base-pair reads. The authors' analysis ran thus. A later analysis tallied roughly 76 million unique TCR beta chains across the 700 or so repertoires, and roughly 11 million of those chains were shared by two or more donors. Raw reads were error-corrected and collapsed into unique sequences with a nearest-neighbor algorithm that merged closely related sequences to remove PCR and sequencing errors. Alignment of CDR3 sequences to IMGT reference sequences was used to assign V, D and J gene segments. For a sequence to be retained, a match of at least six nucleotides to both a V gene segment and a J gene segment was required. Rearrangements were classified as productive when the CDR3 lacked stop codons and remained in frame with V and J, and all other rearrangements were classified as non-productive. Following IMGT convention, CDR3 was defined as the stretch from the second conserved V-encoded cysteine to the conserved J-encoded phenylalanine. The earlier analysis of 500 to 600 of the donors excluded sequences that lacked an unambiguous match to a single V gene segment. In an earlier analysis of some 590 of the donors, V segments were called functional above 56.7% productive rearrangements and were called segregating when the between-donor standard deviation exceeded 5%. To diagnose cytomegalovirus status from the catalog of TCR beta chain sequences, a statistical classification framework was built. V and J gene assignment, in a later analysis, came from comparing TCR nucleotide sequences with IMGT/GENE-DB human TR gene sequences. The TCRdist pipeline was used in a later analysis to assign CDR3 sequences and most-parsimonious VDJ recombination scenarios. In a later analysis, every TCR beta chain was defined by the combination of its CDR3 amino acid sequence and its V-gene family, and reads without a unique V-gene family were dropped. As a way to deal with suspected cross-contamination and a sequencing artifact, a later analysis dropped approximately 590 nucleotide sequences that were highly shared and had low generation probability. For each public chain, a later analysis derived a clonal expansion index from normalized ranks of inferred template counts within each repertoire. Generation probabilities in a later analysis came from a VDJ recombination model fitted to out-of-frame rearrangements, and those results were checked against IGoR. In a later analysis, hypergeometric tests were used to score TCR-TCR, TCR-HLA and TCR-CMV co-occurrence, with a repertoire-size bias correction applied to TCR pairs. In a later analysis, false discovery rates were estimated by permuting HLA or CMV assignments 20 times. In a later analysis, co-occurring TCRs were grouped with DBSCAN, and TCRdist sequence similarity was added when clustering was performed within HLA-allele-positive subsets. Co-occurrence clustering excluded repertoires with fewer than 30,000 or more than 120,000 public chains, plus five with anomalous nucleotide sharing. In its TCRdb copy, this immuneACCESS table keeps in-frame sequences only and misses some clones. Where compared with another copy, unresolved V genes explain less than half of these, and the others have no known cause. V and J calls plus clone size are reproduced from that table; the DNA served to infer D and trimming. Recorded for this sample are about 140,000 clones; 80% of them occurred a single time. The ten biggest clones cover about 4.3% of the sample.

The cohort consisted of 600 or so healthy bone marrow donors. All cohort members were sampled while nominally healthy, although unrecorded immune exposures were likely present. The donor was CMV seronegative and was included in the group of hundreds of seronegative cohort members. A peripheral blood sample was collected from each donor, and TCR beta sequencing was performed on peripheral blood mononuclear cells. Genomic DNA extraction from the blood cell samples was performed with the Qiagen DNeasy Blood Extraction Kit. The CDR3 measures 14 amino acids from cysteine to phenylalanine. Solely the CDR3 DNA is kept, with 42 bases framed from the first base. V is pared back by 3 bases and J by 8 bases, with 13 bases lying between the germline termini. The germline V gene (reference sequence) sets CDR1 to SEHNR and CDR2 to FQNEAQ. The data stem from a study of cytomegalovirus exposure and HLA in healthy donors (dated by TCRdb to 2016 to 2017). General notes on the study: An earlier analysis of approximately 600 of the donors reported about 290 Gb of sequence data and 117 million unique TCR beta sequences from 150 million to 200 million T cells. The study profiled the T cell repertoires of under 700 subjects by immunosequencing and related them to cytomegalovirus serostatus. The aim of the study was to test whether cataloging public T cell receptors could identify signatures of past pathogen exposure. HLA typing included class I and class II loci at four-digit resolution. An earlier analysis of some 500 of the donors applied high-throughput TCR beta sequencing to assess whether each TCR beta V gene segment acted as functional or pseudogenic. Of the approximately 400 genotyped donors, roughly 80% fell in the genetic ancestry cluster associated with self-reported Caucasian donors. Every discovery cohort repertoire had been produced on one sequencing platform. A later analysis re-analyzed previously published TCR beta repertoires from roughly 690 donors and added high-resolution HLA genotyping to study TCR occurrence patterns. In the later analysis, no new phenotypic data were used to find candidate immune exposures; instead, reliance was placed on TCR beta sequences and their occurrence across donors. Genome-wide SNP genotypes for about 65% of the roughly 670 donors were used in a later genetic analysis, which treated that subset as a discovery cohort. Along with the approximately 700-subject first cohort, a separate validation cohort of over 90 different subjects was used. Roughly 5 DR-DQ haplotypes were treated as single units for association and clustering because of strong linkage in the cohort. The number of typed donors differed by locus: about 620-630 for A, B, C, DRB1 and DQB1; some 500 for DQA1; 606 for DPA1; and some 470 for DPB1. High-throughput TCR immunosequencing, statistical association of individual TCRs with disease status, and machine learning were combined to predict cytomegalovirus infection status. Roughly 310 gigabases of sequencing data and tens of millions of unique TCR sequences were included in an early release covering about 700 HLA-typed donors. Across some 400 genotyped donors of the cohort, an average of about 220,000 unique TCR beta nucleotide sequences per donor were sequenced, and around 20% of those sequences were non-productive. Donor age, sex, ethnicity and CMV serostatus were collected together with the repertoire data.

Findings and caveats that apply to the study as a whole: Only TCR beta chains were sequenced in this cohort, and the absence of alpha or paired-chain data limited detectable features. Most TCR sequences were observed very rarely across donors, whereas some public TCRs were present in many individuals. It was suggested by the authors that the approach could potentially be generalized to other disease states and immunological phenotypes. Three of the identified cytomegalovirus-associated TCR beta chains were confirmed in vitro to be specific for cytomegalovirus antigens. Several of the top co-occurrence clusters appeared to be linked to parvovirus B19, influenza, CMV and Epstein-Barr virus, according to a later analysis. In a later genetic analysis, a missense DCLRE1C variant was associated with V-gene and J-gene trimming of TCR beta chains, and the association was replicated in an independent cohort. According to a later analysis, most CMV-associated TCR beta chains appeared to be HLA-restricted, and the HLA associations seemed to be driven largely by CMV exposure. CMV serostatus was the only immune exposure information available for the cohort. The sequencing pipeline was judged likely to have produced a cluster of highly shared sequence variants as a technical artifact. The earlier analysis of 587 of the donors excluded 15 to 20 rarely observed V segments, including chromosome 9 orphons, because counts were too low. HLA typing was unavailable for some donors at each locus, so association tests used only the typed subset. When HLA alleles, especially DR and DQ, strongly co-occurred, attributing TCR associations to individual alleles was difficult. Linkage disequilibrium might explain the correlated functional status among segregating V segments, but an unknown experimental factor could not be ruled out. Compared with equally common non-associated chains, HLA-associated TCR beta chains in a later analysis were more clonally expanded and had lower generation probabilities. Because the 87-base-pair reads could not distinguish some IMGT-functional V segments, including TRBV6-2 and TRBV6-3, those segments were excluded. A further reported finding was that TCR beta sequences accurately predicted the HLA-A and HLA-B alleles for most subjects in the first cohort. A later analysis associated about 18,000 TCR beta sequences with specific HLA alleles at a false discovery rate of 0.05. Roughly uniform sequencing depth across donors was assumed in presence/absence analyses, although this assumption may not hold. According to a later analysis, TCR association rates differed among HLA loci, with DRB1 alleles showing the most associated TCRs and HLA-C alleles showing the fewest. A later genetic analysis reported fewer N-insertions in productive TCRs among donors in an Asian-associated ancestry cluster than the roughly 700-donor mean. An earlier analysis of around 600 of the donors showed that most TCR beta V segments appeared in productive rearrangements either about 90% or about 30% of the time, which broadly matched IMGT annotations. The classifier was reported to diagnose cytomegalovirus status with high specificity and sensitivity in both the original and validation cohorts. The study listed 164 TCR beta chains as associated with cytomegalovirus.

The sequencing sample was made of PBMCs. This clonotype was obtained from a middle-aged man in good health and CMV-seronegative. The chain joins TRBV7-9 to TRBJ1-4, with TRBD1 perhaps the D gene, on 5 matching bases. The CDR3 region reads CASSFRQGGEKLFF. The DNA sequence is TGTGCCAGCAGCTTTCGCCAGGGAGGGGAAAAACTGTTTTTT.